This TCR beta chain is from a study of shared clonotypes between healthy human individuals. The study's findings and limits: The study found lower generation probabilities in non-shared clonotypes than in those shared by all four donors.

As concerns this clone: Antigen specificity is unknown.

The V gene lost 3 bases and the J gene lost 3 bases, with 15 bases spanning the gap. The CDR3 totals 16 residues. CDR1 is KGHSH, CDR2 LQKENI, per germline. TCRdb's table, derived via immunoSEQ multiplex PCR, lists solely in-frame clones and lacks some. The sample yields approximately 1.5 million clones, approximately 98% seen once. The clonotype comes from a man aged 30 to 45 in good health. Sequenced: naive CD4+ T cells sorted from blood. Subset of the sample: CD45RA+ positively selected. The chain combines TRBV18 with TRBJ1-5, with TRBD1 as a possible D gene (5 bases). The CDR3: CASSPGWVQDNQPQHF. CDR3 nucleotides: TGTGCCAGCTCACCTGGATGGGTACAGGACAATCAGCCCCAGCATTTT. Complete variable domain (other parts from reference TRBV18 and TRBJ1-5): NAGVMQNPRHLVRRRGQEARLRCSPMKGHSHVYWYRQLPEEGLKFMVYLQKENIIDESGMPKERFSAEFPKEGPSILRIQQVVRGDSAAYFCASSPGWVQDNQPQHFGDGTRLSIL.